These T cell receptor beta chains were read from a single sample in a study of blood T cells in healthy people across ages. TCRdb analysed the 5' RACE reads with MiXCR anew, one entry per CDR3 protein. The sample lists over a million distinct CDR3 sequences; 20% to 25% were seen once. This same sample was also part of a study on T cells of mothers and their children.

Sequencing was carried out using blood. The source of these receptors is a girl aged 2-10 years in good health. Each CDR3 is given with its conserved first and last residue. Fields, in order: clone size, CDR3 length, V gene, D gene, J gene, CDR3 protein, CDR3 DNA. D genes are given only for firm matches. Not every row has a clone size; where given, it reads once, few, many or a size class.

few,13,TRBV29-1,-,TRBJ2-1,CSVEGGVGNEQFF,TGCAGCGTTGAGGGGGGAGTGGGCAATGAGCAGTTCTTC
few,15,TRBV6-5,-,TRBJ2-1,CASSRKSWGVNEQFF,TGTGCCAGCAGCCGAAAATCCTGGGGGGTCAATGAGCAGTTCTTC
-,17,TRBV5-4,-,TRBJ2-7,CASSLQRPGHGGYEQYF,TGTGCCAGCAGCTTGCAACGTCCTGGGCACGGGGGATACGAGCAGTACTTC
-,15,TRBV12-3/TRBV12-4,TRBD2,TRBJ2-1,CASTVSGKGANEQFF,TGTGCCAGCACCGTTAGCGGGAAAGGGGCCAATGAGCAGTTCTTC
few,16,TRBV4-1,-,TRBJ2-7,CASSEPRGVGGYEQYF,TGCGCCAGCAGCGAACCCAGGGGCGTGGGTGGCTACGAGCAGTACTTC
few,13,TRBV4-3,-,TRBJ1-2,CASSGQPSYGYTF,TGCGCCAGCAGCGGACAGCCAAGCTATGGCTACACCTTC
-,13,TRBV7-2,-,TRBJ1-2,CASSLANGFGYTF,TGTGCCAGCAGCTTAGCGAACGGTTTTGGCTACACCTTC
-,15,TRBV6-2/TRBV6-3,TRBD2,TRBJ2-1,CASSYARGAGNEQFF,TGTGCCAGCAGTTATGCGCGGGGGGCCGGGAATGAGCAGTTCTTC
-,10,TRBV6-1,-,TRBJ2-7,CAISTYEQYF,TGTGCCATCTCGACCTACGAGCAGTACTTC
few,14,TRBV6-5,-,TRBJ2-1,CASHPGTPHHEQFF,TGTGCCAGTCACCCGGGAACCCCCCATCACGAGCAGTTCTTC
few,13,TRBV2,-,TRBJ1-1,CASSRTYSNEAFF,TGTGCCAGCAGTCGGACCTACTCCAACGAAGCTTTCTTT
-,15,TRBV28,-,TRBJ2-5,CASSPIQTGIETQYF,TGTGCCAGCAGTCCAATACAAACAGGGATTGAGACCCAGTACTTC
-,16,TRBV12-3/TRBV12-4,-,TRBJ1-3,CASRILDVHSGNTIYF,TGTGCCAGCAGGATATTGGACGTCCACTCTGGAAACACCATATATTTT
few,14,TRBV20-1,TRBD2,TRBJ2-1,CSAGGLAGLNEQFF,TGCAGTGCTGGGGGACTAGCGGGTTTAAATGAGCAGTTCTTC
-,16,TRBV7-2,TRBD1,TRBJ2-7,CASSSAGGTGSYEQYF,TGTGCCAGCAGCTCAGCAGGGGGAACAGGCTCCTACGAGCAGTACTTC
few,13,TRBV29-1,-,TRBJ2-4,CSASGLAKNIQYF,TGCAGCGCGTCCGGGCTAGCCAAAAACATTCAGTACTTC
few,14,TRBV19,-,TRBJ2-5,CASSIGYGDETQYF,TGTGCCAGTAGTATCGGCTACGGGGACGAGACCCAGTACTTC
-,12,TRBV6-5,TRBD1,TRBJ2-7,CASRWGQNKQYF,TGTGCCAGCAGGTGGGGACAGAATAAGCAGTACTTC
-,16,TRBV2,TRBD1,TRBJ1-1,CASSEARGHPNTEAFF,TGTGCCAGCAGTGAAGCGAGGGGGCACCCGAACACTGAAGCTTTCTTT
few,16,TRBV29-1,-,TRBJ2-3,CSVEDWRWRRADTQYF,TGCAGCGTTGAAGATTGGAGGTGGAGGCGGGCAGATACGCAGTATTTT
few,18,TRBV3-1,-,TRBJ2-7,CASSQDLGGRGISYEQYF,TGTGCCAGCAGCCAAGATCTCGGGGGACGGGGGATCTCCTACGAGCAGTACTTC
-,15,TRBV29-1,-,TRBJ2-5,CSVEVKIGRRRTQYF,TGCAGCGTTGAAGTCAAAATCGGGAGAAGACGGACCCAGTACTTC
few,12,TRBV5-5,-,TRBJ2-1,CASSPTGREQFF,TGTGCCAGCAGCCCGACCGGCCGGGAGCAGTTCTTC
few,16,TRBV7-9,TRBD1,TRBJ2-7,CASSPIRTGNNYEQYF,TGTGCCAGCAGCCCCATTCGGACAGGGAACAACTACGAGCAGTACTTC
once,11,TRBV29-1,-,TRBJ1-1,CSAVLNTEAFF,TGCAGCGCCGTCCTTAACACTGAAGCTTTCTTT
few,16,TRBV5-1,-,TRBJ2-1,CASSPVRVSSYNEQFF,TGCGCCAGCAGCCCCGTGAGGGTGAGCTCCTACAATGAGCAGTTCTTC